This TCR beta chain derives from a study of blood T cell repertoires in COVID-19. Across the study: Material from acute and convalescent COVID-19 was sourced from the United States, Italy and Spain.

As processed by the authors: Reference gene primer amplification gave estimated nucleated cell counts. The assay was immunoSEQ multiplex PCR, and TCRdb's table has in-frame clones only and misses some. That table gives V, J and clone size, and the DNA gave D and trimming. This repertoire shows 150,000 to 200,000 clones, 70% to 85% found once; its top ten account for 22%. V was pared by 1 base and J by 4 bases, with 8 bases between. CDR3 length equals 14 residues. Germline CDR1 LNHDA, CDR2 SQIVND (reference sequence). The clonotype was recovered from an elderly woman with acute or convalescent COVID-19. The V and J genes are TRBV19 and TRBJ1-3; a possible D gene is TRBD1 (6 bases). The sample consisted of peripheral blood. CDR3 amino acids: CASSIAGAGNTIYF. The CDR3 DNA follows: TGTGCCAGTAGTATAGCAGGGGCAGGAAACACCATATATTTT.